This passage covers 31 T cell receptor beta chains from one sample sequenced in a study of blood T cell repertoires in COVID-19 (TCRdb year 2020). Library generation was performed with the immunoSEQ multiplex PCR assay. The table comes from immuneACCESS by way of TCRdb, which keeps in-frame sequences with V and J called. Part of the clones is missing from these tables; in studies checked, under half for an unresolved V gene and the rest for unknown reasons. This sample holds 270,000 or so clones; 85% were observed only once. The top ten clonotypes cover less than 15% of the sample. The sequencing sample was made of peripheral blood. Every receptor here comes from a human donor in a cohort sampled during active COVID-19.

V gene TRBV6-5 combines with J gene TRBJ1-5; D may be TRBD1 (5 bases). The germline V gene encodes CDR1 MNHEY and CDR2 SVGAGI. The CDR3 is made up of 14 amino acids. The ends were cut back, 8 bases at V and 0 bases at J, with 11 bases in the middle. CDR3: CASESGLSNQPQHF. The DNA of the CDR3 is TGTGCCAGCGAATCGGGACTTAGCAATCAGCCCCAGCATTTT.

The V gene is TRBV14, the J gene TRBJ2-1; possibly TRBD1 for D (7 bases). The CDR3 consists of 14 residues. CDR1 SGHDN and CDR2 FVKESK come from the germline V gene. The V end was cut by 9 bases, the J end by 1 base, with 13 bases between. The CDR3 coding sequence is TGTGCCAGTGGCAGGGGGGCATCCTACAATGAGCAGTTCTTC. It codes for CASGRGASYNEQFF.

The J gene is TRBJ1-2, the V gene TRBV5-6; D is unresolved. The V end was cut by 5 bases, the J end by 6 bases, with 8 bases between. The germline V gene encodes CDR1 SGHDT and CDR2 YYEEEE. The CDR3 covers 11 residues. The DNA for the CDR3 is TGTGCCAGCAGATACACCCATGGCTACACCTTC. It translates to CASRYTHGYTF.

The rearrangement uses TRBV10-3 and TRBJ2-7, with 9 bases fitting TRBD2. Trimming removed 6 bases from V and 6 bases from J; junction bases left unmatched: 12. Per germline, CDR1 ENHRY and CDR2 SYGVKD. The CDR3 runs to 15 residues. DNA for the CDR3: TGTGCCATCAGGACCGGAGGGACTAGCAACGGCGAGCAGTACTTC. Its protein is CAIRTGGTSNGEQYF.

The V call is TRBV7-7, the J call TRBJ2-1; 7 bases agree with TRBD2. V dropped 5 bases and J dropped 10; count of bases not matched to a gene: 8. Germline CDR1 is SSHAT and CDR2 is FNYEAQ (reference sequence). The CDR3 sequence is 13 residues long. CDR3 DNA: TGTGCCAGCAGCCGACTAGCAGGTGGAGAGCAGTTCTTC. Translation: CASSRLAGGEQFF.

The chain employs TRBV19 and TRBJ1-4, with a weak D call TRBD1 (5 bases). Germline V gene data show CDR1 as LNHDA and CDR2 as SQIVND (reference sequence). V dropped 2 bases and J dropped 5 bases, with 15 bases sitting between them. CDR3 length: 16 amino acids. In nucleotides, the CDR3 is TGTGCCAGTAGTATATACGTCAGGGCCAAGAATGAAAAACTGTTTTTT. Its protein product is CASSIYVRAKNEKLFF.

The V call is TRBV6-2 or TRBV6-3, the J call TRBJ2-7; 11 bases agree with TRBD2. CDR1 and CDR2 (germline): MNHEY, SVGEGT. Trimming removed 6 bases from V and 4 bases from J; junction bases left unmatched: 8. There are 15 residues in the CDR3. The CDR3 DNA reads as TGTGCCAGCAGCAGAATAGCGGGAGGGCATTACGAGCAGTACTTC. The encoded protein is CASSRIAGGHYEQYF.

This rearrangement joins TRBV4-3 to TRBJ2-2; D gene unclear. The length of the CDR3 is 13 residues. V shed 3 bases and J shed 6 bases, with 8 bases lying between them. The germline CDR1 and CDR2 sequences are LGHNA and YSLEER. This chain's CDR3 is CASSQGEAGELFF. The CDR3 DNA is TGCGCCAGCAGCCAGGGTGAGGCCGGGGAGCTGTTTTTT.

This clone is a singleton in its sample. CDR3 nucleotide sequence: TGTGCCAGCAGCAAAGTGGGACTTCGCTACGAGCAGTACTTC. It translates to CASSKVGLRYEQYF. The chain combines TRBV21-1 with TRBJ2-7; the table's D call of TRBD2 was not tested on the DNA. TRBV21-1 is flagged as a pseudogene. This CDR3 is 14 amino acids long.

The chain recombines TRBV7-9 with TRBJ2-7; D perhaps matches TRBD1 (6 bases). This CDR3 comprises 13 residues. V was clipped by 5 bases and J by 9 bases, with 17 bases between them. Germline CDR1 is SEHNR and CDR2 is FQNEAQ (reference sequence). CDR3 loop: CASSTGQPSRQYF. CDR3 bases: TGTGCCAGCAGCACCGGACAGCCCTCGCGGCAGTACTTC.

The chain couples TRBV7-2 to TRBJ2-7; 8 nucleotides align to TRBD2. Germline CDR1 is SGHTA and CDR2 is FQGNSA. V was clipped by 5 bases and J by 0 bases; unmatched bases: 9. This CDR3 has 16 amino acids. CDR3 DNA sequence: TGTGCCAGCAGCCTGCTAGCGGGTTTCAGCTCCTACGAGCAGTACTTC. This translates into CASSLLAGFSSYEQYF.

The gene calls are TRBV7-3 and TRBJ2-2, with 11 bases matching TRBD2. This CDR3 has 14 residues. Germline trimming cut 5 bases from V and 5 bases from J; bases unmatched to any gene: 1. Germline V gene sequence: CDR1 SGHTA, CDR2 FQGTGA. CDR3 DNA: TGTGCCAGCAGCCGGACTAGCGGGACCGGGGAGCTGTTTTTT. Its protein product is CASSRTSGTGELFF. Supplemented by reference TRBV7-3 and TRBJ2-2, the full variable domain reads GAGVSQTPSNKVTEKGKYVELRCDPISGHTALYWYRQSLGQGPEFLIYFQGTGAADDSGLPNDRFFAVRPEGSVSTLKIQRTERGDSAVYLCASSRTSGTGELFFGEGSRLTVL.

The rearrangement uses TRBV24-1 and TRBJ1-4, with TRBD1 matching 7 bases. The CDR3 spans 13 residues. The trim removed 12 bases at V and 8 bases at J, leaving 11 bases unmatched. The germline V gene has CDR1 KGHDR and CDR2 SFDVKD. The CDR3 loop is CASQGLIGEKLFF. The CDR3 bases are TGTGCCTCACAGGGGCTCATAGGGGAAAAACTGTTTTTT.

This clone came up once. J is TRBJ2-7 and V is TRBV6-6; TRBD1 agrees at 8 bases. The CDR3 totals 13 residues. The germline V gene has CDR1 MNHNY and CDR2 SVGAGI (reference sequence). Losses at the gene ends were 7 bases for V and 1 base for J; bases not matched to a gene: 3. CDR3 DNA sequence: TGTGCCAGCACCCGACAGGGGTCCTACGAGCAGTACTTC. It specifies CASTRQGSYEQYF.

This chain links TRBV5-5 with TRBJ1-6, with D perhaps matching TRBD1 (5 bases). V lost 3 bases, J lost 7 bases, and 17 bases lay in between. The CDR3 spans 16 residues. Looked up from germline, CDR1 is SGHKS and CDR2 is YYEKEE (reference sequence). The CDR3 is CASSSTVRRENSPLHF. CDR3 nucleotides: TGTGCCAGCAGCTCGACAGTCCGGAGAGAGAATTCACCCCTCCACTTT.

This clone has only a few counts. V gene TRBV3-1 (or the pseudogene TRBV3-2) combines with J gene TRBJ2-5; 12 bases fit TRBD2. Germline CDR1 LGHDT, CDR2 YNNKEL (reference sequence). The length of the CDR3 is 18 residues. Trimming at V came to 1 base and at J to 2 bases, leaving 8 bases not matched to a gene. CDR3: CASSQVLAGGPSQETQYF. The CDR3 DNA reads TGTGCCAGCAGCCAAGTTCTAGCGGGAGGGCCTAGTCAAGAGACCCAGTACTTC.

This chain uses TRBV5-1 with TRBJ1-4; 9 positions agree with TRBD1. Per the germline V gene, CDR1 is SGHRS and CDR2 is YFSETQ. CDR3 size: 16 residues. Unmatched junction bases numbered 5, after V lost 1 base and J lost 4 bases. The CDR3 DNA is TGCGCCAGCAGCTTGAACAGGGGGCAGGGTAATGAAAAACTGTTTTTT. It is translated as CASSLNRGQGNEKLFF.

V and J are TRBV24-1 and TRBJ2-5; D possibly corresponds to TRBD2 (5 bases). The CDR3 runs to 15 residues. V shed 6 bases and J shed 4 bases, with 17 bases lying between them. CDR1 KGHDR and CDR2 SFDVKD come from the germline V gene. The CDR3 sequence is CATSWTARDGETQYF. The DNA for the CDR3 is TGTGCCACCAGTTGGACGGCCCGGGATGGAGAGACCCAGTACTTC.

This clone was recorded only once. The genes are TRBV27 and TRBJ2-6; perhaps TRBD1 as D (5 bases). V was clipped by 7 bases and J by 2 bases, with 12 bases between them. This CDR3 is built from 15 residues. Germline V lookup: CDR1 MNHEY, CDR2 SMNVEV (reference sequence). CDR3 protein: CASTLRGAGANVLTF. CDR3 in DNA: TGTGCCAGCACCTTAAGGGGTGCTGGGGCCAACGTCCTGACTTTC.

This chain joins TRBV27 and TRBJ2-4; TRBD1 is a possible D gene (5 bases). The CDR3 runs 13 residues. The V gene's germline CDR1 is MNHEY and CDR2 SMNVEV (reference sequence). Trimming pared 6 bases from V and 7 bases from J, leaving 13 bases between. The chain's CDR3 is CASSPQVTNIQYF. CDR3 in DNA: TGTGCCAGCAGCCCACAGGTTACGAACATTCAGTACTTC.

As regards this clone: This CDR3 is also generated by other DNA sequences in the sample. CDR3 sequence (DNA): TGTGCCAGCAGCTTAGGAGGACTTCAAGAGACCCAGTACTTC. Residues: CASSLGGLQETQYF. This chain uses TRBV7-2 with TRBJ2-5; a possible D gene is TRBD2 (5 bases). V was trimmed by 1 base and J by 2 bases, leaving 8 bases between them. The V gene's germline CDR1 is SGHTA and CDR2 FQGNSA. The CDR3 runs 14 residues. Combining the CDR3 with reference TRBV7-2 and TRBJ2-5 gives the whole variable domain GAGVSQSPSNKVTEKGKDVELRCDPISGHTALYWYRQSLGQGLEFLIYFQGNSAPDKSGLPSDRFSAERTGGSVSTLTIQRTQQEDSAVYLCASSLGGLQETQYFGPGTRLLVL.

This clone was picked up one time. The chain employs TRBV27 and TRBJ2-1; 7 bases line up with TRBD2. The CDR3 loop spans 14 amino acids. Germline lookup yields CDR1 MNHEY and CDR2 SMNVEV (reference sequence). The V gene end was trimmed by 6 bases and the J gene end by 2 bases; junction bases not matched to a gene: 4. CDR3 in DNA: TGTGCCAGCAGCTTCAGCGGGACCTACAATGAGCAGTTCTTC. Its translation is CASSFSGTYNEQFF.

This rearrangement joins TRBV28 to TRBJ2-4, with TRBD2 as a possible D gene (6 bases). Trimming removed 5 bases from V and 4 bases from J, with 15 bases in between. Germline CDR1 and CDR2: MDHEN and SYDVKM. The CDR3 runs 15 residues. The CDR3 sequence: CASSPPRRGKNIQYF. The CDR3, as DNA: TGTGCCAGCAGTCCCCCTCGCCGGGGGAAAAACATTCAGTACTTC.

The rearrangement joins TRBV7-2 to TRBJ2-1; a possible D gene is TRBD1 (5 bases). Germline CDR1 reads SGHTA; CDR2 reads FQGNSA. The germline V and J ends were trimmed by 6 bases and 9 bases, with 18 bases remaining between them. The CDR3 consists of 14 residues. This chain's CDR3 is CASRSGILRGEQFF. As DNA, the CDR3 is TGTGCCAGCAGATCAGGAATCCTAAGGGGTGAGCAGTTCTTC.

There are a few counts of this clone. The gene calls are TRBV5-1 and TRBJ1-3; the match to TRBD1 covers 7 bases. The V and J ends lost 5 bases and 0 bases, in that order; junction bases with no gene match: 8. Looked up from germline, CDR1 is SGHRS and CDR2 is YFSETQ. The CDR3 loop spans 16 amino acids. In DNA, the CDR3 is TGCGCCAGCAGGCGTGAAGGGGGCCACTCTGGAAACACCATATATTTT. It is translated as CASRREGGHSGNTIYF.

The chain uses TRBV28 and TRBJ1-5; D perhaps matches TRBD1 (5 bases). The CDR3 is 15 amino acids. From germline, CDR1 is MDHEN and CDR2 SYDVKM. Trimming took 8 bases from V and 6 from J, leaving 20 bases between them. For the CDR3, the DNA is TGTGCCAGCCGCCTCTTCACAGGTTTAGGTCAGCCCCAGCATTTT. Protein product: CASRLFTGLGQPQHF.

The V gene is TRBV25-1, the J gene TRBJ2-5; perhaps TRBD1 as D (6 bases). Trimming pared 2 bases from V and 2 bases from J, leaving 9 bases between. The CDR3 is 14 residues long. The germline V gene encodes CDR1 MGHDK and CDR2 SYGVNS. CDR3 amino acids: CASSEARGQETQYF. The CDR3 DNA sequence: TGTGCCAGCAGTGAAGCTAGGGGGCAAGAGACCCAGTACTTC.

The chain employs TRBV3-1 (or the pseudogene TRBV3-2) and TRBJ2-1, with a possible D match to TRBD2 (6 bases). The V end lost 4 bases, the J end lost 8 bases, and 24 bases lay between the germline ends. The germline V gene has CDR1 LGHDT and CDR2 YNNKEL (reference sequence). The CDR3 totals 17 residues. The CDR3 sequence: CASSRRGASTSFDEQFF. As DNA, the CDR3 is TGTGCCAGCAGCCGCCGCGGGGCTAGTACGAGTTTCGATGAGCAGTTCTTC.

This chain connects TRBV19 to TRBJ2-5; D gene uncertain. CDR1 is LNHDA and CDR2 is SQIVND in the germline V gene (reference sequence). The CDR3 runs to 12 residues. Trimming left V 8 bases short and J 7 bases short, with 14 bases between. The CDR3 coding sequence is TGTGCCAGTTCAGAGGTTTGGTCGACCCAGTACTTC. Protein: CASSEVWSTQYF.

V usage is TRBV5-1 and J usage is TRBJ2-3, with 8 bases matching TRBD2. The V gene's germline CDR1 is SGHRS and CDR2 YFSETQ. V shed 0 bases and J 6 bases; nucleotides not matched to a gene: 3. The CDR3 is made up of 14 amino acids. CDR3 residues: CASSLAAGVDTQYF. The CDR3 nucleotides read TGCGCCAGCAGCTTGGCAGCGGGAGTGGATACGCAGTATTTT.

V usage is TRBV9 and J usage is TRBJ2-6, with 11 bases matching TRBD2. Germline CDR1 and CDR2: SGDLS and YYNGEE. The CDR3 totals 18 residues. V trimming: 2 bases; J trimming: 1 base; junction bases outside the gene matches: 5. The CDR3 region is CASSVTGTSGSGANVLTF. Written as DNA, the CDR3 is TGTGCCAGCAGCGTGACCGGGACTAGCGGTTCTGGGGCCAACGTCCTGACTTTC.